This passage covers 11 T cell receptor beta chains from one sample sequenced in a study of T cells in Graves' hyperthyroidism and ophthalmopathy. TCR beta CDR3 sequences were amplified from RNA transcripts. The study used the HTBI primer set for a first-round RT-PCR of the TCR CDR3. TCRdb called the multiplex PCR reads again in MiXCR, with one record for every CDR3 protein. The sample yields about 400,000 distinct CDR3 sequences, less than 20% seen once. Input material: blood. These receptors originate from a woman under 30 with Graves' hyperthyroidism.

Ten or more counts support this clonotype. An end of the junction does not agree with germline; a read error may underlie this. The chain joins TRBV7-7 to TRBJ1-5, with no clear D. The germline V gene has CDR1 SSHAT and CDR2 FNYEAQ (reference sequence). CDR3 length equals 14 residues. Here the CDR3 reads CASSLNWGGQPQHF. The CDR3, as DNA: TGTGCTAGCAGCTTAAATTGGGGAGGTCAGCCCCAGCATTTT.

This clonotype was recorded at least ten times. This chain connects TRBV14 to TRBJ2-1; the match to TRBD1 covers 7 bases. Germline assignment: CDR1 SGHDN and CDR2 FVKESK. Trimming removed 3 bases from V and 9 bases from J; junction bases left unmatched: 11. This CDR3 has 15 residues. CDR3 bases: TGTGCCAGCAGCCAGCTGGACTGGGACAGAGGTGAGCAGTTCTTC. It specifies CASSQLDWDRGEQFF.

This clonotype was detected ten times or more. V is TRBV7-8 and J is TRBJ2-7; a possible D gene is TRBD2 (5 bases). V was shortened by 4 bases and J by 2 bases, with 18 bases between the two germline ends. Germline V gives CDR1 SGHVS, CDR2 FQNEAQ. The CDR3 is 16 amino acids. The CDR3 here is CASSSAALAGTYEQYF. CDR3 nucleotide sequence: TGTGCCAGCAGCTCAGCCGCGTTGGCGGGTACCTACGAGCAGTACTTC.

The sample holds many counts of this clonotype. The V call is TRBV11-1, the J call TRBJ2-7; 11 bases align to TRBD2. This CDR3 spans 17 amino acids. The J segment lost 0 bases and the V segment lost 5 bases, leaving 9 bases of the junction unmatched. Germline CDR1 and CDR2: SGHAT and FQDESV (reference sequence). In nucleotides, the CDR3 is TGTGCCAGCAGCCCCCTCGGACTAGCGGGCCTCTCCTACGAGCAGTACTTC. Protein: CASSPLGLAGLSYEQYF.

This rearrangement joins TRBV19 to TRBJ1-3, with no clear D. The V end lost 7 bases, the J end lost 0 bases, and 7 bases lay between the germline ends. The CDR3 length is 13 residues. Germline lookup yields CDR1 LNHDA and CDR2 SQIVND (reference sequence). CDR3 loop: CASNPFSGNTIYF. CDR3 coding DNA: TGTGCCAGTAATCCTTTCTCTGGAAACACCATATATTTT. Together with reference TRBV19 and TRBJ1-3, the CDR3 gives the full variable domain: DGGITQSPKYLFRKEGQNVTLSCEQNLNHDAMYWYRQDPGQGLRLIYYSQIVNDFQKGDIAEGYSVSREKKESFPLTVTSAQKNPTAFYLCASNPFSGNTIYFGEGSWLTVV.

This clonotype was seen at least ten times. The V and J genes are TRBV27 and TRBJ2-7; 8 nucleotides match TRBD2. Germline loops: CDR1 MNHEY, CDR2 SMNVEV (reference sequence). The CDR3 runs to 15 residues. Trimming took 6 bases from V and 0 from J; bases not matched to a gene: 7. CDR3: CASSSLGGVSYEQYF. The CDR3 DNA follows: TGTGCCAGCAGCTCCCTCGGGGGGGTCTCCTACGAGCAGTACTTC.

This clonotype was counted at least ten times. The J gene is TRBJ2-1, the V gene TRBV2; D is perhaps TRBD1 or TRBD2 (5 bases each). The CDR3 extends over 13 amino acids. V was shortened by 6 bases and J by 3 bases, with 9 bases between the two germline ends. Per germline, CDR1 SNHLY and CDR2 FYNNEI. This CDR3 is CASRGVLYNEQFF. The CDR3 region has the DNA TGTGCCAGCAGGGGGGTTCTCTACAATGAGCAGTTCTTC.

This clonotype was counted many times. The V call is TRBV6-1, the J call TRBJ1-2, with 7 nucleotides matching TRBD1. With 5 bases clipped from V and 7 bases from J, the junction kept 13 bases outside the gene matches. Germline CDR1 is MNHNS and CDR2 is SASEGT. The CDR3 is made up of 15 amino acids. CDR3 in amino acids: CASSTQDRVRGGYTF. The CDR3 DNA is TGTGCCAGCAGTACCCAAGACAGGGTCCGCGGTGGCTACACCTTC.

This clonotype has just a few counts. This sequence joins TRBV20-1 and TRBJ2-7, with 8 bases aligning to TRBD1. Germline assignment: CDR1 DFQATT and CDR2 SNEGSKA (reference sequence). The V segment lost 1 base and the J segment 0 bases; nucleotides outside the gene matches: 5. The CDR3 is 15 amino acids. The CDR3 here is CSARGGQGNSYEQYF. The CDR3 bases are TGCAGTGCTAGAGGTGGACAGGGCAACTCCTACGAGCAGTACTTC.

This chain connects TRBV5-1 to TRBJ1-2, with 10 bases lining up with TRBD1. With 4 bases clipped from V and 4 bases from J, the junction kept 4 bases outside the gene matches. The CDR3 spans 14 residues. Germline loops: CDR1 SGHRS, CDR2 YFSETQ. The CDR3 DNA follows: TGCGCCAGCAGCGGGCGGACAGGGGGCTATGGCTACACCTTC. It codes for CASSGRTGGYGYTF.

The rearrangement uses TRBV5-1 and TRBJ2-7; the match to TRBD1 covers 10 bases. Germline assignment: CDR1 SGHRS and CDR2 YFSETQ. J gave up 0 bases and V 3 bases, and 6 bases lay outside the gene matches. The length of the CDR3 is 16 residues. CDR3 protein: CASSSPRDRGSYEQYF. CDR3 nucleotide sequence: TGCGCCAGCAGCTCGCCCCGGGACAGGGGCTCCTACGAGCAGTACTTC.